This entry concerns a single T cell receptor (beta chain). In this sample, this clonotype turned up a few times. What antigen it recognizes has not been identified. No qualities accompany the bases; no much larger clone lies one base away. This sample is part of a study of blood T cells in healthy people across ages (dated by TCRdb to between 2015 and 2017). Context from the whole study: In model experiments, roughly one uniquely barcoded TCR beta cDNA molecule per two T cells was captured by template switching. To track age-related changes in TCR beta repertoire diversity, the study relied on deep sequencing normalized with unique cDNA molecular identifiers. Four age groups were formed from the donors: young (average approximately 15 years), middle-aged (approximately 40), aged (roughly 59) and long-lived (around 82). To avoid experimental bias, donors of different ages were spread randomly across the sequencing lanes. Two additional independent replicas of 1 million unique cDNA reads from the same blood draw were analyzed for two donors (one aged 18 to 29 and one aged 80 or older). Overall study outcomes, separate from this receptor: Total diversity estimates from one million sequenced T cells were considered lower bounds and underestimates. Observed TCR beta diversity per million T cells fell roughly linearly with age, and a significant reduction was already apparent by age around 40. The CMV infection status of donors was not known, potentially confounding age-related changes in expanded clonotypes. Compared with the aged group, more naive CD4+ T cells, fewer expanded clones and increased TCR diversity were shown by the long-lived group, suggesting age selection. Conclusive comparison of naive and antigen-experienced compartments was prevented by the profiling of bulk unsorted PBMCs. A strong correlation was found between observed TCR beta diversity and the percentage of naive T cells measured by flow cytometry.

The library relied on 5' RACE. Reads for this sample came from an Illumina HiSeq 2500. A second 7 to 11 cycle PCR used a sample-barcoded 5' primer and a J-beta primer mix. A unique molecular identifier was introduced onto each TCR beta cDNA molecule by a template-switch 5' adaptor carrying 12 random nucleotides. Each sample yielded at least 2.5 million CDR3-containing paired-end reads. All of the RNA was converted into first-strand cDNA using the Mint cDNA synthesis kit, with a TRBC-specific oligonucleotide serving as the primer. After uracil-DNA glycosylase treatment, a first 18-cycle PCR used universal primers M1SS and BC2_uni_R on all cDNA. On the authors' methods: For normalization, 1 million high-quality reads were randomly selected from each sample, with every read carrying a distinct molecular identifier. Reads with shared molecular identifiers were discarded instead of being binned into consensus sequences. MiTCR, with a Q25 quality threshold and the strictest error-elimination algorithm, was used for CDR3 identification, clonotype clustering and error correction. Lower-bound total TCR beta diversity was estimated with a nonparametric unseen species model using Euler transformation. The public reads were reprocessed in TCRdb via fastp at Q25 and MiXCR, keeping in-frame beta chains. Each entry is one CDR3 protein sequence, shown with its most common DNA and genes. The V and J calls here are based on TCRdb, not the publication. The sample profile shows roughly 2 million distinct CDR3 sequences; around half of them were found once. The top ten clones comprise less than 2.5% of the sample.

The CDR3 goes from the cysteine to the phenylalanine over 13 residues. Only CDR3 DNA remains: 39 bases, in frame from the first base. Trimming accounts for 9 bases at V and 5 bases at J, while the number of junction bases matched to no gene is 6. CDR1 and CDR2 (KGHDR, SFDVKD) derive from the germline V gene. The roughly 42 donors, aged roughly 6 to 95 years, were systemically healthy Caucasian individuals from Russia. Around 9.7 milliliters of peripheral blood were collected from each donor into EDTA-treated Vacutainer tubes. Ficoll-Paque density-gradient centrifugation was used to isolate PBMCs, with at least 7 million obtained per sample. Total RNA was extracted from PBMCs with Trizol reagent, with at least 6 micrograms obtained per sample. For every donor, flow cytometry on a PBMC aliquot measured the percentage of naive CD45RAhigh/CD27high T cells.

The chain is encoded by TRBV24-1 joined to TRBJ2-5; TRBD1 fits 9 bases in the junction. This TCR was recovered from a woman aged 40 to 49 in good health. What was sequenced was blood. Read as DNA, the sequence is TGTGCCACCGCGGGACAGGGTTCTGAGACCCAGTACTTC. This gives the protein CATAGQGSETQYF.